This TCR beta chain derives from a study of T cell responses to AZD1222 COVID-19 vaccine. Study as a whole: Second doses were pooled across both intervals (about 4 or about 12 weeks).

Findings of the study overall: Donor demographics were predominantly white British with a female majority; clonal diversity may be underestimated. Spike-specific TCR repertoires showed rising breadth and depth after two AZD1222 doses.

Generated by immunoSEQ multiplex PCR, the TCRdb table keeps only in-frame clones and is missing some. The data hold some 150,000 clones, with 85% to 95% observed a single time. With respect to this clone: Its antigen remains unidentified.

The CDR3 spans 15 residues. V was pared by 5 bases and J by 5 bases, with 11 bases of the junction left unmatched. CDR1 and CDR2 (germline): LGHDT, YNNKEL (reference sequence). The sample in question was peripheral blood, obtained on day 0 of AZD1222 vaccination. This clonotype was obtained from an adult in good health. The chain employs TRBV3-1 (or the pseudogene TRBV3-2) and TRBJ1-1, with 7 nucleotides matching TRBD1. This chain's CDR3 is CASSYNRGLGTEAFF. The CDR3 DNA sequence: TGTGCCAGCAGCTACAACAGGGGATTAGGAACTGAAGCTTTCTTT.